This paragraph covers one TCR beta chain sequence. The antigen it recognizes is unknown. No base quality information exists; no much larger clone differs at one position. The same CDR3 can be traced to other DNA sequences in this sample. The data are from a study of shared clonotypes between healthy human individuals (dated by TCRdb to the early 2020s). Looking at the study overall: The cohort included a few men and a couple of women between 18 and 49 years of age. To estimate repertoire size and how much clonotype sharing occurs between individuals, the study deeply sequenced the blood TCR repertoires of several healthy adults. For each donor, three plates each were used for CD4 naive and CD4 memory, two plates were used for CD8 naive, and one plate was used for CD8 memory. Per donor, leukapheresis produced somewhere between about 0.94 and 8.9 billion PBMCs. To increase sequencing depth and limit assay-specific biases, TCR repertoire library preparation and sequencing were carried out by different laboratories using diverse techniques.

CD8 naive samples consisted of CD45RO-negative cells that were positively selected for CCR7, yielding a CD45RA+CCR7+ population without TemRA cells. The donors were healthy, HIV-negative adults with no recently reported acute infections or vaccinations. All donors were Caucasian adults living in Nashville, Tennessee, USA. Blood was obtained by leukapheresis, after which PBMCs were separated by Ficoll-Histopaque density gradient centrifugation and cryopreserved in liquid nitrogen vapor phase. Analytical flow cytometry was used to check the purity and quantity of every magnetically sorted T cell population. Genomic DNA was isolated from each sorted fraction and quantified by UV absorbance on a Nanodrop 2000c. Germline trimming: 5 bases from V, 0 bases from J; junction bases outside gene matches: 4. The CDR3 starts with the cysteine, ends with the phenylalanine, and has 16 residues. Only the CDR3 part of the read is kept: 48 bases, read in frame from the first base. The germline V gene (reference sequence) sets CDR1 to MNHEY and CDR2 to SMNVEV.

TCR CDR3 regions were amplified from genomic DNA by multiplex PCR using the deep immunoSEQ assay. Genomic DNA extracted from each cell subset was distributed evenly over all wells of several immunoSEQ 96-well plates, and each plate served as one replicate. For sorted subsets, around 0.2 ug genomic DNA, equal to about 30,000 T cell genomes, was loaded into each replicate PCR. Purified libraries were measured with a Qubit 3.0 fluorometer, size-checked on a Bioanalyzer 2100, and measured again with the KAPA Library Quantification kit. A separate single-read 150-cycle Illumina NextSeq 550 flow cell was used to sequence each immunoSEQ 96-well plate. The original pipeline was this. Because only junctional sequences without quality scores were contained in the immunoSEQ output, filtering matching that applied to full-length reads could not be performed. To assign V/J genes and CDR3, sequences were annotated using PyIR, a Python wrapper for IgBLAST v1.9, with IMGT germline references. Reads with weak V/J assignments (E-value above 1e-6), missing CDR3, stop codons, out-of-frame junctions, or ambiguous translated residues were removed. A V3J clonotype was defined by an identical inferred V gene, J gene, and CDR3 amino acid sequence. The percentage overlap between two repertoires was calculated by dividing the number of shared unique clonotypes by the size of the smaller repertoire. Repertoire richness was assessed with RTK rarefaction, the Chao1 estimator, and Recon v2.1 estimates of unobserved clonotypes. OLGA was used to compute generation probabilities for all TCRbeta clonotypes that the gDNA method yielded from a handful of donors. Entries here come from immuneACCESS through TCRdb and include only in-frame sequences with V and J called. Some clones fail to appear in such tables; in the studies checked, an unresolved V gene covers under half of the shortfall, and the cause of the remainder is unknown. V and J calls and clone size are those listed in that table; D and trimming were worked out from the DNA. This sample lists some 2.1 million clones; roughly 95% were detected once. Clones ranked in the top ten supply approximately 1.2% of the sample.

Study-wide findings and limitations: Across a handful of donors, around 5% of naive CD4, roughly 3.4% of naive CD8, 2.3% of memory CD4, and about 0.44% of memory CD8 clonotypes were shared. The genetic and exposure-history diversity represented was limited by the small number of donors. Compared with non-shared clonotypes, the clonotypes found in all four sorted-subset donors had higher generation probabilities. Even with the large sequencing depth, rarefaction of the sorted-subset datasets indicated that sequencing was incomplete. Sampling was restricted to blood, and TCR repertoires in tissue are likely to differ from TCR repertoires in blood. Estimated clonotype richness was generally larger for naive than for memory subsets. Pairwise subsampling led to the expectation that sequencing depth would affect the degree of clonotype sharing among donors.

The receptor chain draws on TRBV27 and TRBJ1-6; 7 of the junction bases match TRBD1. The TCR comes from a man between 18 and 29 years old in good health. The sequencing input was naive CD8+ T cells sorted from blood. This sample's cell subset or site label indicates: CD45RA+CCR7+. The CDR3 is CASSPTGSSYNSPLHF. The bases read TGTGCCAGCAGTCCGACAGGGAGCTCCTATAATTCACCCCTCCACTTT.